One sample yielded the 6 T cell receptor beta chains listed below, sequenced in a study of early stage breast cancer tumors. The protocol was immunoSEQ multiplex PCR, while the TCRdb copy is restricted to in-frame clones and leaves out a portion. The sample lists 70,000 or so clones, approximately 84% occurring once. Sequenced material: blood. These receptor sequences come from a middle-aged person with breast cancer.

The table lists this clone with a few counts. The chain uses TRBV28 and TRBJ1-1; D uncertain. CDR1 MDHEN and CDR2 SYDVKM come from the germline V gene. This CDR3 region has 13 residues. Trimming pared 1 base from V and 8 bases from J, leaving 11 bases between. Here the CDR3 DNA reads TGTGCCAGCAGTTTATATCGTCCCCTCGAAGCTTTCTTT. The encoded protein is CASSLYRPLEAFF.

This chain's CDR3 is CASRSRGTNEKLFF. The CDR3 DNA reads as TGTGCCAGCAGAAGCAGGGGTACTAATGAAAAACTGTTTTTT. The V gene is TRBV27, the J gene TRBJ1-4, with a weak D call TRBD1 (6 bases). CDR3 size: 14 residues. Looked up from germline, CDR1 is MNHEY and CDR2 is SMNVEV (reference sequence). Deletions cut 6 bases from V and 2 bases from J, with 10 bases between.

The J gene is TRBJ1-2, the V gene TRBV27; the match to TRBD1 covers 12 bases. The CDR3 has 14 amino acids. The germline CDR1 and CDR2 sequences are MNHEY and SMNVEV (reference sequence). J gave up 8 bases and V 2 bases, and 3 bases lay outside the gene matches. CDR3 in amino acids: CASSLTGTGGGYTF. The CDR3 coding sequence is TGTGCCAGCAGTTTAACCGGGACAGGGGGCGGCTACACCTTC.

This chain connects TRBV30 to TRBJ1-2; D perhaps matches TRBD1 (6 bases). Germline V gene data show CDR1 as GTSNPN and CDR2 as SVGIG (reference sequence). The length of the CDR3 is 13 residues. V dropped 3 bases and J dropped 1 base, with 9 bases sitting between them. CDR3 protein: CAWRGQNNYGYTF. CDR3 sequence (DNA): TGTGCCTGGAGGGGACAAAATAACTATGGCTACACCTTC.

J is TRBJ2-7 and V is TRBV15; D is perhaps TRBD1 (5 bases). Germline V lookup: CDR1 LNHNV, CDR2 YYDKDF (reference sequence). V lost 3 bases to trimming and J lost 2 bases, with 5 bases between them. The CDR3 is 12 residues long. CDR3 coding DNA: TGTGCCACCAGCAGGGGGCCCTACGAGCAGTACTTC. Protein: CATSRGPYEQYF.

The V call is TRBV14, the J call TRBJ2-7; TRBD2 aligns across 14 bases. The ends lost 4 bases at V and 5 bases at J; junction bases unmatched: 13. The CDR3 contains 18 residues. Germline V lookup: CDR1 SGHDN, CDR2 FVKESK. The CDR3 loop is CASSPGGPGLAGANEQYF. Here the CDR3 DNA reads TGTGCCAGCAGCCCCGGGGGGCCGGGACTAGCGGGAGCTAACGAGCAGTACTTC.